The 15 T cell receptor beta chains reported below all come from one sample, sequenced in a study of T-cell memory formation after mild COVID-19. TCRdb re-derived calls from the 5' RACE reads in MiXCR, one entry per CDR3 protein. The sample records a few hundred thousand distinct CDR3 sequences, roughly 18% being singletons. Sequencing was done on a sample of PBMCs or a T cell subset sorted from them (not recorded which). The receptors were sampled from a man aged 18 to 29 who had mild COVID-19 (a few samples of this study predate the infection). Cell type and time point are not known.

V usage is TRBV3-1 and J usage is TRBJ2-2; perhaps TRBD1 as D (6 bases). CDR3 length: 15 residues. V lost 1 base, J lost 6 bases, and 12 bases lay in between. Per the germline V gene, CDR1 is LGHDT and CDR2 is YNNKEL (reference sequence). This CDR3 reads CASSQVSGASGELFF. Written as DNA, the CDR3 is TGTGCCAGCAGCCAAGTTTCAGGGGCCTCCGGGGAGCTGTTTTTT.

At least ten counts were recorded for this clonotype. The rearrangement uses TRBV9 and TRBJ2-3, with D unclear. Trimming shortened V by 0 bases and J by 5 bases, and 4 bases separated the two germline ends. From germline, CDR1 is SGDLS and CDR2 YYNGEE. There are 12 residues in the CDR3. The CDR3, as DNA: TGTGCCAGCAGCGTAGATAGAGATACGCAGTATTTT. Its translation is CASSVDRDTQYF.

V is TRBV11-2 and J is TRBJ2-2; D ambiguous. Germline V gene sequence: CDR1 SGHAT, CDR2 FQNNGV. V gave up 5 bases and J gave up 2 bases, with 6 bases separating them. This CDR3 is built from 13 residues. CDR3 loop: CASSRSNTGELFF. CDR3 in DNA: TGTGCCAGCAGCCGTAGCAACACCGGGGAGCTGTTTTTT. Drawing the rest from reference TRBV11-2 and TRBJ2-2, the complete variable domain is EAGVAQSPRYKIIEKRQSVAFWCNPISGHATLYWYQQILGQGPKLLIQFQNNGVVDDSQLPKDRFSAERLKGVDSTLKIQPAKLEDSAVYLCASSRSNTGELFFGEGSRLTVL.

This chain links TRBV18 with TRBJ1-3; 11 nucleotides align to TRBD1. This CDR3 has 18 amino acids. CDR1 is KGHSH, CDR2 LQKENI, per germline. Trimming cost V 1 base and J 2 bases; bases outside gene matches: 7. The CDR3 DNA is TGTGCCAGCTCACCACGGGCGCCGGGACAGGGGGCTGGAAACACCATATATTTT. Amino acids: CASSPRAPGQGAGNTIYF.

This clonotype has more than one count but fewer than ten. The chain is built from TRBV6-5 and TRBJ2-2; 9 bases line up with TRBD1. Per germline, CDR1 MNHEY and CDR2 SVGAGI. Losses at the gene ends were 10 bases for V and 6 bases for J; bases not matched to a gene: 12. CDR3 size: 15 residues. This chain's CDR3 is CAIRLDGQGSGELFF. Here the CDR3 DNA reads TGTGCCATCAGATTGGACGGACAGGGGTCCGGGGAGCTGTTTTTT.

The V call is TRBV18, the J call TRBJ2-7; TRBD1 aligns across 9 bases. Germline lookup yields CDR1 KGHSH and CDR2 LQKENI. The CDR3 is 14 amino acids. Trimming cost V 5 bases and J 0 bases; bases outside gene matches: 2. The CDR3 region is CASSGTGSSYEQYV. DNA for the CDR3: TGTGCCAGCTCAGGGACAGGGAGCTCCTACGAGCAGTACGTC.

The chain recombines TRBV5-1 with TRBJ2-6; D may match TRBD1 or TRBD2 (5 bases each). The CDR3 contains 16 residues. Deletions cut 1 base from V and 2 bases from J, with 10 bases between. Germline V CDR1 and CDR2: SGHRS, YFSETQ. The CDR3 DNA follows: TGCGCCAGCAGCTTGTTGGGGGATGCTGGGGCCAACGTCCTGACTTTC. As protein: CASSLLGDAGANVLTF.

This sequence joins TRBV12-3 or TRBV12-4 and TRBJ2-3; D unclear. The V gene lost 7 bases and the J gene lost 2 bases, with 7 bases spanning the gap. The CDR3 length is 12 residues. CDR3 residues: CASTRITDTQYF. The CDR3 bases are TGTGCCAGCACCCGAATCACAGATACGCAGTATTTT.

Here the CDR3 DNA reads TGCAGTGCTAGAGAAAGGGGATTAGGCTACACCTTC. Translating it yields CSARERGLGYTF. This chain joins TRBV20-1 and TRBJ1-2; TRBD1 is a possible D gene (5 bases). Trimming cost V 0 bases and J 8 bases, with 10 bases left between them. Per germline, CDR1 DFQATT and CDR2 SNEGSKA (reference sequence). The CDR3 is made up of 12 amino acids.

The table lists this clonotype with a few counts. The chain uses TRBV20-1 and TRBJ2-1; perhaps TRBD2 as D (5 bases). This CDR3 comprises 14 residues. Trimming shortened V by 5 bases and J by 0 bases, and 11 bases separated the two germline ends. The germline gives CDR1 DFQATT, CDR2 SNEGSKA (reference sequence). The CDR3, as DNA: TGCAGTGCTGCGGACTCCCCCTCCTACAATGAGCAGTTCTTC. This encodes CSAADSPSYNEQFF.

This chain links TRBV7-9 with TRBJ1-2, with D possibly TRBD1 on 6 matching bases. The CDR3 has 14 amino acids. The germline V gene encodes CDR1 SEHNR and CDR2 FQNEAQ (reference sequence). Trimming stripped 5 bases from V and 7 bases from J, with 17 bases between. In DNA, the CDR3 is TGTGCCAGCAGCCGCGATACAGGGTTTGTTGGCTACACCTTC. Its translation: CASSRDTGFVGYTF.

A few counts support this clonotype. This chain joins TRBV5-1 and TRBJ2-3; 10 nucleotides align to TRBD2. CDR1 SGHRS and CDR2 YFSETQ come from the germline V gene. The CDR3 spans 13 residues. V lost 7 bases to trimming and J lost 6 bases; unmatched junction nucleotides: 5. CDR3 sequence: CASGSGGADTQYF. The CDR3 DNA is TGCGCCAGCGGGAGCGGGGGGGCGGATACGCAGTATTTT.

The chain joins TRBV12-3 or TRBV12-4 to TRBJ1-1, with D hard to call. The CDR3 is made up of 14 amino acids. V lost 6 bases and J lost 6, with 17 bases in between. CDR3: CASRGSYSRPEAFF. CDR3 DNA: TGTGCCAGCAGGGGATCTTACTCGAGGCCTGAAGCTTTCTTT.

The J gene is TRBJ2-3, the V gene TRBV20-1; a possible D gene is TRBD2 (5 bases). Germline CDR1 reads DFQATT; CDR2 reads SNEGSKA (reference sequence). The CDR3 is 11 amino acids. The ends were cut back, 8 bases at V and 7 bases at J, with 13 bases in the middle. CDR3 bases: TGCAGTCCCGGGAAGAGGAATACGCAGTATTTT. This encodes CSPGKRNTQYF.

V usage is TRBV6-2 or TRBV6-3 and J usage is TRBJ1-1; D might be TRBD1 (6 bases). The CDR3 is made up of 15 amino acids. Germline CDR1 MNHEY, CDR2 SVGEGT. V dropped 2 bases and J dropped 1 base, with 11 bases sitting between them. The CDR3 bases are TGTGCCAGCAGTTACCAGGGGATGGGGAACACTGAAGCTTTCTTT. Translating gives CASSYQGMGNTEAFF.